This T cell receptor (beta chain) was captured in a study of T-cell reconstitution after alpha-beta-depleted transplantation in children. Trimming took 7 bases from V and 11 from J; bases not matched to a gene: 6. CDR1 and CDR2 (germline): SQVTM, ANQGSEA. The length of the CDR3 is 10 residues. The TCRbeta library was prepared with unique molecular identifiers. A single record per CDR3 protein comes from TCRdb applying MiXCR to the PCR reads. The repertoire has 440,000 or so distinct CDR3 sequences, approximately 10% of them found once; the top ten carry approximately 5%. The sample here was PBMCs from the stem cell graft donor, taken from the stem cell graft. This TCR was recovered from a human donor who donated a stem cell graft to a child with acute myeloid leukemia. V gene TRBV29-1 combines with J gene TRBJ1-1; TRBD1 agrees at 8 bases. The DNA for the CDR3 is TGCAGCGCTTTGACAGGGGAGGCTTTCTTT. Protein sequence: CSALTGEAFF.